This T cell receptor beta chain was sequenced during a study of blood T cell repertoires in COVID-19. About the study: From T cells, B-cell-depleted T cells, or PBMCs came the material, which was cDNA or gDNA.

As processed by the authors: Amplification of reference gene primers was used by the study to estimate nucleated cell counts. The table came from immunoSEQ multiplex PCR; TCRdb's copy has only in-frame clones and leaves some out. D and trimming were read from the DNA, whereas the V and J calls and clone size are those reported in that table. The table lists about 82,000 clones, about four fifths of them singletons. The ends lost 6 bases at V and 0 bases at J; junction bases unmatched: 11. Germline CDR1 and CDR2: MNHNY and SVGAGI (reference sequence). The CDR3 has 18 residues. This clone appeared a few times.

Sequencing was done on a sample of peripheral blood. This clonotype was sampled from a woman aged 55-69 years with acute or convalescent COVID-19. This chain connects TRBV6-6 to TRBJ2-2; 9 positions match TRBD2. For the CDR3, the DNA is TGTGCCAGCAGCCGAAAGGCGGGGGGGTCCGCGAACACCGGGGAGCTGTTTTTT. This translates into CASSRKAGGSANTGELFF.